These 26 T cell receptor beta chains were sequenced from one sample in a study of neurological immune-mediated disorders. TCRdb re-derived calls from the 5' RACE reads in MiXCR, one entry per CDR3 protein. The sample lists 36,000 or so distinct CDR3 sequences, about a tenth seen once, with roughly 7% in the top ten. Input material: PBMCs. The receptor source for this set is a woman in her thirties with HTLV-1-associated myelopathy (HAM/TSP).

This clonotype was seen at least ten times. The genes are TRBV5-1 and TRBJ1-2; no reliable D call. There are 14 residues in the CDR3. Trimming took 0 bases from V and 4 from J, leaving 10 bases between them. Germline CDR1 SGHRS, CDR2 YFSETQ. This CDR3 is CASSLVGQLYGYTF. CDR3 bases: TGCGCCAGCAGCTTGGTAGGCCAGCTCTATGGCTACACCTTC.

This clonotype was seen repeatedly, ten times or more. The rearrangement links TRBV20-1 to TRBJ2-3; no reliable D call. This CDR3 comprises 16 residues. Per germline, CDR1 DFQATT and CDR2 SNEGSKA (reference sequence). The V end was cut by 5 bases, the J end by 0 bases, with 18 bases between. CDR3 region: CSAPDLQTYSTDTQYF. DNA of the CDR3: TGCAGTGCTCCAGATCTACAGACATATAGCACAGATACGCAGTATTTT.

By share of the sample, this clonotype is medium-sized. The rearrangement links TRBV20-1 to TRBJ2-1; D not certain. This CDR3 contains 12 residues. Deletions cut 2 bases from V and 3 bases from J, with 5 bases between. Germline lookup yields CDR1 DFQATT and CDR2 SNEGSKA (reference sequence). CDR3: CSARPSYNEQFF. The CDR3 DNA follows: TGCAGTGCTAGACCCAGCTACAATGAGCAGTTCTTC.

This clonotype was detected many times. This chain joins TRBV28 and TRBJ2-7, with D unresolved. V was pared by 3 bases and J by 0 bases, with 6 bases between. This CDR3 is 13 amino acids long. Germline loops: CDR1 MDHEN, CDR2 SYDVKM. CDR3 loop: CASSFYSSYEQYF. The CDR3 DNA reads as TGTGCCAGCAGTTTTTACAGCTCCTACGAGCAGTACTTC.

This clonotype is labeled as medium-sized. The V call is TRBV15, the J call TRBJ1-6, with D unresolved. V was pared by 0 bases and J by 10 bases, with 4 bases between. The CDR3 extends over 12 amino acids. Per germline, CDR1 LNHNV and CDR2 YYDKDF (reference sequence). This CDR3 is CATSRDFSPLHF. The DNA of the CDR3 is TGTGCCACCAGCAGAGACTTCTCACCCCTCCACTTT.

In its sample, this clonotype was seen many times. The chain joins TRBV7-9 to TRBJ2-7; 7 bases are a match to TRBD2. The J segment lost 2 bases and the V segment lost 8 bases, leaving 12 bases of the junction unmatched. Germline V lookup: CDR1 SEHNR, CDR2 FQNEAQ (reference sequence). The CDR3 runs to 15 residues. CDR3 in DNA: TGTGCCAGCTCCCCAGTGTCCCGGGGGGCCTACGAGCAGTACTTC. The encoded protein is CASSPVSRGAYEQYF.

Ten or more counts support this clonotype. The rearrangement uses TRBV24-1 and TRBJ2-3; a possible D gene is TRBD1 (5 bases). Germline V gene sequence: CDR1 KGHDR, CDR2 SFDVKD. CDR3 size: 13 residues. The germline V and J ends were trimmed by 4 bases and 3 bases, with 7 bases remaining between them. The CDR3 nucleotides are TGTGCCACCAGTGAGCGGACAACAGATACGCAGTATTTT. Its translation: CATSERTTDTQYF.

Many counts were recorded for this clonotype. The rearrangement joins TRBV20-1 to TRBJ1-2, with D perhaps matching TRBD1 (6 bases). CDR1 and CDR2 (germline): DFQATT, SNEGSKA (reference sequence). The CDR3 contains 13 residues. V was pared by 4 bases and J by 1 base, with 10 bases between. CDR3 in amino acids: CSATQDSNYGYTF. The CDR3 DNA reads TGCAGTGCTACCCAGGACAGTAACTATGGCTACACCTTC.

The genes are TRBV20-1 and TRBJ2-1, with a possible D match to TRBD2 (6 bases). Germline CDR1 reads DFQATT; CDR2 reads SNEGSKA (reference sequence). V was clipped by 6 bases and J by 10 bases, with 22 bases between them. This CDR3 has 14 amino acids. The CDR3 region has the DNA TGCAGTGCAAATCCGGGACTTTACCTCTGGGAGCAGTTCTTC. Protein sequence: CSANPGLYLWEQFF.

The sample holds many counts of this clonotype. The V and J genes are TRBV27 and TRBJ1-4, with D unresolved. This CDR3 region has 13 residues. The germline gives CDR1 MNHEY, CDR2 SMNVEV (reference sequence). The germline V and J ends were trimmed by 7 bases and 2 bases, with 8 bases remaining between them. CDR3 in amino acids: CASKRQTNEKLFF. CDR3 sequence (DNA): TGTGCCAGCAAACGCCAGACTAATGAAAAACTGTTTTTT.

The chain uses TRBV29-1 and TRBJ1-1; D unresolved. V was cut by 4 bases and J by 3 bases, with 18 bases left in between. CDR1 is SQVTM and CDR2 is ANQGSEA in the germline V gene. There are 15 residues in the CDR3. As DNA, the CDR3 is TGCAGCGTTGGGAACCTAGAAGGTGCCGACACTGAAGCTTTCTTT. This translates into CSVGNLEGADTEAFF.

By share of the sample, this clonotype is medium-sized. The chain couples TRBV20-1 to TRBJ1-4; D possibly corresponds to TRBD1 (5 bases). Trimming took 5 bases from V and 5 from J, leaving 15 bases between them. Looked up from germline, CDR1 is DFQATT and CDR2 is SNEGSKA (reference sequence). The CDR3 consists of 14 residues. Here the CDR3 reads CSAELPGRNEKLFF. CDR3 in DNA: TGCAGTGCTGAACTGCCGGGACGCAATGAAAAACTGTTTTTT.

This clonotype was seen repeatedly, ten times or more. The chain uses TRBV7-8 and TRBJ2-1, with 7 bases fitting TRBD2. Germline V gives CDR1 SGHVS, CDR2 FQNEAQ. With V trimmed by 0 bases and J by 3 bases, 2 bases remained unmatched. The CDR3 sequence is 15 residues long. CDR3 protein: CASSLAAGHYNEQFF. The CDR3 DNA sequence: TGTGCCAGCAGCTTAGCAGCGGGGCACTACAATGAGCAGTTCTTC. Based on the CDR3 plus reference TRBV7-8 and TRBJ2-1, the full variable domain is GAGVSQSPRYKVAKRGQDVALRCDPISGHVSLFWYQQALGQGPEFLTYFQNEAQLDKSGLPSDRFFAERPEGSVSTLKIQRTQQEDSAVYLCASSLAAGHYNEQFFGPGTRLTVL.

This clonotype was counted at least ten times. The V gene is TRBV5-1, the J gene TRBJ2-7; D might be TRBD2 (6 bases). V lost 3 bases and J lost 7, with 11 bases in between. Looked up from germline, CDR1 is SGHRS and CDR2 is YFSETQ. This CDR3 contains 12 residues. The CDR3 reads CASSSSGTEQYF. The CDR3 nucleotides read TGCGCCAGCAGCTCTTCTGGGACTGAGCAGTACTTC. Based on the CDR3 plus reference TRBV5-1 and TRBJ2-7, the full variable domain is KAGVTQTPRYLIKTRGQQVTLSCSPISGHRSVSWYQQTPGQGLQFLFEYFSETQRNKGNFPGRFSGRQFSNSRSEMNVSTLELGDSALYLCASSSSGTEQYFGPGTRLTVT.

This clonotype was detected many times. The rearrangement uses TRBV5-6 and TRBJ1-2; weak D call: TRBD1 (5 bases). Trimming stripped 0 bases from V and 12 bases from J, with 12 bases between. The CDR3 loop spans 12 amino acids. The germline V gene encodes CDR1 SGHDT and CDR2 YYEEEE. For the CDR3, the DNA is TGTGCCAGCAGCTTGGCAGCAGGGTCGGACACCTTC. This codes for CASSLAAGSDTF.

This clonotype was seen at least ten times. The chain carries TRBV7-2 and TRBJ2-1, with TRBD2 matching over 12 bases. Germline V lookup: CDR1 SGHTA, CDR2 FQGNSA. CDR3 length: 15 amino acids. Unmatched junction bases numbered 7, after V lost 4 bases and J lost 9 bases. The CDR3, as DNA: TGTGCCAGCAGCTATAGGGCTAGCGGGGGGGTTGAGCAGTTCTTC. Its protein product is CASSYRASGGVEQFF.

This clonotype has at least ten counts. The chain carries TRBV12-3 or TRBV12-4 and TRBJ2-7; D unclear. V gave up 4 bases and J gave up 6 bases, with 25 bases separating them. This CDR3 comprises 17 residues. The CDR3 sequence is CASSSRIPWGAVSEQYF. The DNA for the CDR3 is TGTGCCAGCAGTTCCCGAATCCCCTGGGGTGCCGTCAGCGAGCAGTACTTC.

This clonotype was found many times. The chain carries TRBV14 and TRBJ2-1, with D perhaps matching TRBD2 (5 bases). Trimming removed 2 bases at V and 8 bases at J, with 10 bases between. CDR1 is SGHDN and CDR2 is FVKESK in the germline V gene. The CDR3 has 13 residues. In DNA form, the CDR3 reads TGTGCCAGCAGCCAAATAGCGCGGGATGAGCAGTTCTTC. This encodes CASSQIARDEQFF.

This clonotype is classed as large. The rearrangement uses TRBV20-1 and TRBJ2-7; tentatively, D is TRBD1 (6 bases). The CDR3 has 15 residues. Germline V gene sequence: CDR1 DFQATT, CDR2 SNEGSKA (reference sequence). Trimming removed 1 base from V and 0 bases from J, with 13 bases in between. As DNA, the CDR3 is TGCAGTGCTAGAGGGGACGACAGGAACTCCTACGAGCAGTACTTC. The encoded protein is CSARGDDRNSYEQYF.

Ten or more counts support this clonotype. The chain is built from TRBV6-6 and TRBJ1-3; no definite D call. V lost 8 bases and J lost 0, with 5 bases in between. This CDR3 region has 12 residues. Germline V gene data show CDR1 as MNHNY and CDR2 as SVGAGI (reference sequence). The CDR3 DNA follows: TGTGCCAGCTTCGGCTCTGGAAACACCATATATTTT. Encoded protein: CASFGSGNTIYF.

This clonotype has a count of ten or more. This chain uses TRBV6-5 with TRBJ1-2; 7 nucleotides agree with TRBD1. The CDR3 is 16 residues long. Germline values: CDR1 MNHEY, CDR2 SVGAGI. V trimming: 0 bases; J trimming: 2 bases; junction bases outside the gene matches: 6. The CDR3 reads CASSYSTGQINYGYTF. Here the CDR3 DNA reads TGTGCCAGCAGTTACTCGACGGGACAGATAAACTATGGCTACACCTTC.

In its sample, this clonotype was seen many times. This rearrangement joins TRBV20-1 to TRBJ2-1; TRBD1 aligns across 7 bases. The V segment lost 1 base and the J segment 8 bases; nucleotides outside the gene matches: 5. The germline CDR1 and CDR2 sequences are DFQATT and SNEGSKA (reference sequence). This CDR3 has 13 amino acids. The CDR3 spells CSARGVTGYEQFF. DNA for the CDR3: TGCAGTGCTAGAGGTGTGACAGGGTATGAGCAGTTCTTC.

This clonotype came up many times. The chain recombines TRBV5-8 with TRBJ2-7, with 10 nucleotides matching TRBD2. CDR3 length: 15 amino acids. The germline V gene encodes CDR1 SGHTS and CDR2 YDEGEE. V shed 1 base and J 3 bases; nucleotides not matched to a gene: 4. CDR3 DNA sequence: TGTGCCAGCAGCTTGAGGTCTAGCGGGGGCTACGAGCAGTACTTC. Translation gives CASSLRSSGGYEQYF.

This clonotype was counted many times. CDR3: CSARVWGENTGELFF. The DNA of the CDR3 is TGCAGTGCTCGGGTATGGGGGGAGAACACCGGGGAGCTGTTTTTT. The V and J genes are TRBV20-1 and TRBJ2-2; the D gene is possibly TRBD2 (6 bases). The CDR3 covers 15 residues. From germline, CDR1 is DFQATT and CDR2 SNEGSKA (reference sequence). V was shortened by 5 bases and J by 1 base, with 14 bases between the two germline ends.

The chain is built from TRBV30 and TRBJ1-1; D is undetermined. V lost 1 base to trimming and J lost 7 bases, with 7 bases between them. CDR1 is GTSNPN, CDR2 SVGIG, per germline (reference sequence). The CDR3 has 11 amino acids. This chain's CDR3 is CAWSAYGEAFF. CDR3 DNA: TGTGCCTGGAGTGCGTACGGTGAAGCTTTCTTT.

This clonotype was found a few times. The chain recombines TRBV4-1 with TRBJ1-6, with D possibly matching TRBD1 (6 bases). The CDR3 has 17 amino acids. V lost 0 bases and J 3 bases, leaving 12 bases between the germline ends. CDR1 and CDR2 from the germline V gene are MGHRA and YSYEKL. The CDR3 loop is CASSQEPTRGYNSPLHF. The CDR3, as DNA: TGCGCCAGCAGCCAAGAACCCACCAGGGGCTATAATTCACCCCTCCACTTT.